Below, 14 T cell receptor beta chains from the same sample are listed, as sequenced in a study of OX40 agonist ivuxolimab in advanced cancers. Some clones are missing from TCRdb's copy, which holds only in-frame ones; the method was immunoSEQ multiplex PCR. The sample lists some 130,000 clones, approximately 94% occurring once. The input for sequencing was CD4+ or CD8+ T cells sorted from blood, taken in a trial of the OX40 agonist ivuxolimab. These receptors were collected from an adult with an advanced solid tumor such as melanoma, head and neck, liver or kidney cancer.

The V call is TRBV7-9, the J call TRBJ2-1; 9 nucleotides agree with TRBD2. CDR1 and CDR2 from the germline V gene are SEHNR and FQNEAQ (reference sequence). This CDR3 comprises 15 residues. Unmatched junction bases numbered 7, after V lost 3 bases and J lost 7 bases. The CDR3 nucleotides read TGTGCCAGCAGCTTGGCGGGAGGGCCTTGGAATGAGCAGTTCTTC. It codes for CASSLAGGPWNEQFF.

The chain employs TRBV29-1 and TRBJ2-3; D assignment may be TRBD1 or TRBD2 (5 bases each). V dropped 3 bases and J dropped 1 base, with 14 bases sitting between them. Germline lookup yields CDR1 SQVTM and CDR2 ANQGSEA. This CDR3 contains 15 residues. This CDR3 reads CSVEGERTGTDTQYF. CDR3 DNA sequence: TGCAGCGTTGAGGGGGAACGGACGGGCACAGATACGCAGTATTTT.

A single count supports this clone. V gene TRBV6-5 combines with J gene TRBJ2-7; perhaps TRBD1 as D (7 bases). CDR3 length: 12 amino acids. The germline gives CDR1 MNHEY, CDR2 SVGAGI. V lost 6 bases to trimming and J lost 3 bases, with 9 bases between them. CDR3 bases: TGTGCCAGCAGGCGGGACAGCTACGAGCAGTACTTC. Residues: CASRRDSYEQYF.

As DNA, the CDR3 is TGTGCCAGCAGTTACGCGGCTTCGGGGGGCTACACCTTC. It is translated as CASSYAASGGYTF. The rearrangement joins TRBV6-6 to TRBJ1-2, with no clear D. V shed 2 bases and J shed 8 bases, with 12 bases lying between them. Germline V gene sequence: CDR1 MNHNY, CDR2 SVGAGI (reference sequence). This CDR3 has 13 residues.

The V call is TRBV27, the J call TRBJ2-5, with D possibly matching TRBD2 (7 bases). The V end was cut by 7 bases, the J end by 5 bases, with 14 bases between. This CDR3 contains 13 residues. Looked up from germline, CDR1 is MNHEY and CDR2 is SMNVEV (reference sequence). CDR3 sequence reads: CASKGGGGETQYF. CDR3 nucleotide sequence: TGTGCCAGCAAGGGGGGGGGCGGGGAGACCCAGTACTTC.

The chain uses TRBV29-1 and TRBJ1-4; TRBD1 matches at 9 bases. CDR1 and CDR2 (germline): SQVTM, ANQGSEA. V dropped 4 bases and J dropped 3; count of bases not matched to a gene: 12. This CDR3 has 17 amino acids. The CDR3 protein is CSVGVGQGLSPNEKLFF. The CDR3 coding sequence is TGCAGCGTTGGTGTGGGACAGGGTCTTTCTCCTAATGAAAAACTGTTTTTT.

This clone was seen only a few times. The J gene is TRBJ2-2, the V gene TRBV28; a weak D match, TRBD1 (5 bases). This CDR3 is built from 14 residues. The germline V and J ends were trimmed by 4 bases and 7 bases, with 13 bases remaining between them. Germline CDR1 MDHEN, CDR2 SYDVKM. The DNA for the CDR3 is TGTGCCAGCAGTTCAGGGTATGGGATCGGGGAGCTGTTTTTT. Residues: CASSSGYGIGELFF.

The rearrangement links TRBV4-3 to TRBJ1-4; D ambiguous. The CDR3 sequence is 13 residues long. The germline V and J ends were trimmed by 0 bases and 17 bases, with 16 bases remaining between them. Germline values: CDR1 LGHNA, CDR2 YSLEER. For the CDR3, the DNA is TGCGCCAGCAGCCAAGACAGCCCGGCCCGTTTATTTTTT. This translates into CASSQDSPARLFF.

This rearrangement joins TRBV6-1 to TRBJ1-1; TRBD1 matches 10 bases. Trimming removed 7 bases from V and 5 bases from J; junction bases left unmatched: 7. The CDR3 consists of 14 residues. Germline loops: CDR1 MNHNS, CDR2 SASEGT. CDR3 region: CASIRQGAGTEAFF. CDR3 nucleotides: TGTGCCAGCATTAGACAGGGGGCGGGTACTGAAGCTTTCTTT.

The gene calls are TRBV5-1 and TRBJ1-6; D gene ambiguous. The V gene lost 7 bases and the J gene lost 5 bases, with 16 bases spanning the gap. The germline CDR1 and CDR2 sequences are SGHRS and YFSETQ. This CDR3 comprises 15 residues. The CDR3 nucleotides read TGCGCCAGCGCGGGTAGGCCAGACAATAATTCACCCCTCCACTTT. Protein sequence: CASAGRPDNNSPLHF.

The genes are TRBV6-5 and TRBJ2-7; TRBD1 matches 8 bases. Trimming took 8 bases from V and 3 from J; bases not matched to a gene: 12. The V gene's germline CDR1 is MNHEY and CDR2 SVGAGI. CDR3 length: 15 residues. CDR3 DNA sequence: TGTGCCAGCTTTAGGACAGGGAACGGACTCTACGAGCAGTACTTC. Translated, it gives CASFRTGNGLYEQYF.

J is TRBJ1-1 and V is TRBV7-2; D not certain. Germline V gene data show CDR1 as SGHTA and CDR2 as FQGNSA. V lost 3 bases to trimming and J lost 1 base, with 6 bases between them. CDR3 size: 13 residues. The CDR3 reads CASSLSWNTEAFF. The CDR3 coding sequence is TGTGCCAGCAGCTTGTCCTGGAACACTGAAGCTTTCTTT. The full variable domain, completed using reference TRBV7-2 and TRBJ1-1, is GAGVSQSPSNKVTEKGKDVELRCDPISGHTALYWYRQSLGQGLEFLIYFQGNSAPDKSGLPSDRFSAERTGGSVSTLTIQRTQQEDSAVYLCASSLSWNTEAFFGQGTRLTVV.

The gene calls are TRBV2 and TRBJ1-5; a possible D gene is TRBD1 (5 bases). Trimming took 3 bases from V and 4 from J, leaving 16 bases between them. This CDR3 has 16 residues. Germline assignment: CDR1 SNHLY and CDR2 FYNNEI. CDR3 nucleotide sequence: TGTGCCAGCAGTGAGATTTTGGGACCGAGTAATCAGCCCCAGCATTTT. This encodes CASSEILGPSNQPQHF.

The chain recombines TRBV6-1 with TRBJ1-1, with D possibly matching TRBD1 (5 bases). CDR3 length: 15 residues. V dropped 2 bases and J dropped 5 bases, with 15 bases sitting between them. Germline lookup yields CDR1 MNHNS and CDR2 SASEGT. The CDR3 nucleotides are TGTGCCAGCAGTGAACGACGGACCCAGGGAACTGAAGCTTTCTTT. Its translation: CASSERRTQGTEAFF.